The next 32 T cell receptor beta chains were all read from a single sample in a study of cytomegalovirus exposure and HLA in healthy donors. It was with 60 Vbeta and 13 Jbeta primers that the PCR ran. Produced via immunoSEQ multiplex PCR; TCRdb's table is partial and in-frame only. In all, the sample yields roughly 90,000 clones. Sequencing used PBMCs. The receptors shown here come from a man between 50 and 59 years old in good health and CMV-seropositive.

The chain combines TRBV15 with TRBJ1-1; no clear D gene. Germline-derived CDR1 and CDR2 are LNHNV and YYDKDF (reference sequence). CDR3 size: 12 residues. Trimming removed 0 bases at V and 8 bases at J, with 7 bases between. The CDR3 sequence is CATSRDGREAFF. Here the CDR3 DNA reads TGTGCCACCAGCAGAGATGGCAGAGAAGCTTTCTTT.

The chain uses TRBV19 and TRBJ1-1, with D unresolved. This CDR3 is 12 amino acids long. V was shortened by 7 bases and J by 1 base, with 7 bases between the two germline ends. The germline V gene has CDR1 LNHDA and CDR2 SQIVND (reference sequence). The CDR3 protein is CASKEGNTEAFF. CDR3 bases: TGTGCCAGTAAGGAGGGGAACACTGAAGCTTTCTTT.

The chain couples TRBV7-9 to TRBJ2-2, with D possibly TRBD2 on 5 matching bases. V was pared by 0 bases and J by 5 bases, with 10 bases between. CDR1 SEHNR and CDR2 FQNEAQ come from the germline V gene (reference sequence). CDR3 size: 15 residues. The CDR3 spells CASSLASGETGELFF. In nucleotides, the CDR3 is TGTGCCAGCAGCTTAGCTTCTGGGGAGACCGGGGAGCTGTTTTTT.

The genes are TRBV2 and TRBJ2-5; tentative D call: TRBD2 (6 bases). This CDR3 is 14 amino acids long. V was cut by 2 bases and J by 4 bases, with 11 bases left in between. Germline values: CDR1 SNHLY, CDR2 FYNNEI. For the CDR3, the DNA is TGTGCCAGCAGTGAATTGGGGGGAGGAGAGACCCAGTACTTC. This translates into CASSELGGGETQYF.

The V and J genes are TRBV6-5 and TRBJ2-1; 10 bases line up with TRBD1. V dropped 2 bases and J dropped 7; count of bases not matched to a gene: 5. The CDR3 totals 15 residues. Germline V lookup: CDR1 MNHEY, CDR2 SVGAGI. The CDR3 DNA reads as TGTGCCAGCAGTTACGCCGGGACAGGGGCAAATGAGCAGTTCTTC. Residues: CASSYAGTGANEQFF.

The chain combines TRBV4-3 with TRBJ2-3, with D perhaps matching TRBD1 (6 bases). From germline, CDR1 is LGHNA and CDR2 YSLEER. This CDR3 is built from 13 residues. V lost 0 bases, J lost 6 bases, and 7 bases lay in between. CDR3: CASSQEGGDTQYF. The DNA of the CDR3 is TGCGCCAGCAGCCAAGAAGGGGGTGATACGCAGTATTTT.

The rearrangement joins TRBV6-5 to TRBJ2-3; TRBD1 is a possible D gene (6 bases). This CDR3 is built from 13 residues. Germline V gene data show CDR1 as MNHEY and CDR2 as SVGAGI. Trimming stripped 7 bases from V and 1 base from J, with 9 bases between. CDR3 residues: CASNRQGTDTQYF. The CDR3 DNA is TGTGCCAGCAATCGACAGGGCACAGATACGCAGTATTTT.

The genes are TRBV9 and TRBJ2-1; possibly TRBD2 for D (5 bases). Germline CDR1 and CDR2: SGDLS and YYNGEE. CDR3 length: 16 amino acids. Trimming took off 3 bases at V and 3 bases at J, with 16 bases between the two ends. The CDR3 DNA is TGTGCCAGCAGCGCCTCCGGGAACTCGGACTACAATGAGCAGTTCTTC. Protein: CASSASGNSDYNEQFF.

The V gene is TRBV28, the J gene TRBJ1-2, with D perhaps matching TRBD1 (6 bases). Germline values: CDR1 MDHEN, CDR2 SYDVKM. Trimming cost V 6 bases and J 4 bases, with 15 bases left between them. The CDR3 is 14 residues long. For the CDR3, the DNA is TGTGCCAGCAGGGATTCGGGGGGCCTCTATGGCTACACCTTC. This codes for CASRDSGGLYGYTF.

This chain links TRBV5-6 with TRBJ2-7; 7 bases fit TRBD1. The J segment lost 2 bases and the V segment lost 3 bases, leaving 8 bases of the junction unmatched. Germline-derived CDR1 and CDR2 are SGHDT and YYEEEE. The CDR3 spans 15 residues. The CDR3 spells CASSSRDSGTYEQYF. For the CDR3, the DNA is TGTGCCAGCAGCTCCCGGGACAGTGGGACCTACGAGCAGTACTTC. The full variable domain, rest sourced from reference TRBV5-6 and TRBJ2-7, is DAGVTQSPTHLIKTRGQQVTLRCSPKSGHDTVSWYQQALGQGPQFIFQYYEEEERQRGNFPDRFSGHQFPNYSSELNVNALLLGDSALYLCASSSRDSGTYEQYFGPGTRLTVT.

V is TRBV4-2 and J is TRBJ2-5; 10 nucleotides agree with TRBD2. The CDR3 extends over 18 amino acids. V was pared by 0 bases and J by 0 bases, with 7 bases of the junction left unmatched. CDR1 LGHNA and CDR2 YNFKEQ come from the germline V gene. The CDR3, as DNA: TGTGCCAGCAGCCAAGAGCTAGCGGGAGCCCGATACCAAGAGACCCAGTACTTC. Its translation is CASSQELAGARYQETQYF.

This chain connects TRBV15 to TRBJ2-3, with 7 bases lining up with TRBD2. This CDR3 has 14 residues. V trimming: 2 bases; J trimming: 4 bases; junction bases outside the gene matches: 3. Germline-derived CDR1 and CDR2 are LNHNV and YYDKDF (reference sequence). CDR3 DNA sequence: TGTGCCACCAGCAGACCACTAGCGTCAGATACGCAGTATTTT. Encoded protein: CATSRPLASDTQYF.

J is TRBJ1-4 and V is TRBV19; 11 nucleotides match TRBD1. V dropped 4 bases and J dropped 0; count of bases not matched to a gene: 4. CDR1 and CDR2 (germline): LNHDA, SQIVND (reference sequence). The CDR3 contains 17 residues. The CDR3 loop is CASSRTGGGATNEKLFF. The CDR3 DNA follows: TGTGCCAGTAGTAGGACAGGGGGCGGTGCAACTAATGAAAAACTGTTTTTT.

The chain carries TRBV4-3 and TRBJ2-1, with TRBD2 matching over 8 bases. V dropped 9 bases and J dropped 6; count of bases not matched to a gene: 13. Looked up from germline, CDR1 is LGHNA and CDR2 is YSLEER. The length of the CDR3 is 15 residues. The CDR3 DNA is TGCGCCAGTTCGTCCAGCGGGAGAGGGGGCAATGAGCAGTTCTTC. It is translated as CASSSSGRGGNEQFF.

The CDR3 bases are TGTGCCAGCAAAGTGGAGTCTGGAAACACCATATATTTT. This sequence encodes CASKVESGNTIYF. The chain links TRBV2 to TRBJ1-3; D not resolved. Per the germline V gene, CDR1 is SNHLY and CDR2 is FYNNEI. The CDR3 totals 13 residues. V was trimmed by 7 bases and J by 1 base, leaving 8 bases between them.

This chain links TRBV7-2 with TRBJ2-2; perhaps TRBD2 as D (6 bases). Germline V CDR1 and CDR2: SGHTA, FQGNSA. V gave up 1 base and J gave up 2 bases, with 17 bases separating them. CDR3 length: 18 amino acids. The DNA of the CDR3 is TGTGCCAGCAGCTTAGGACCGGTTGGTAGCGGAAACACCGGGGAGCTGTTTTTT. It codes for CASSLGPVGSGNTGELFF.

As to this clone: One end of the junction varies from germline; a read error may be responsible. The chain links TRBV13 to TRBJ2-1; 9 nucleotides align to TRBD2. The length of the CDR3 is 15 residues. The V gene's germline CDR1 is PRHDT and CDR2 FYEKMQ (reference sequence). The CDR3, as DNA: TGTGCCAGCAGCCTAGGGCGGGAGGGCCGCAATGAGCAGTTCTTC. Protein sequence: CASSLGREGRNEQFF.

The chain joins TRBV2 to TRBJ1-4; TRBD1 is a possible D gene (6 bases). Trimming shortened V by 4 bases and J by 0 bases, and 12 bases separated the two germline ends. CDR1 and CDR2 from the germline V gene are SNHLY and FYNNEI. The CDR3 spans 16 residues. CDR3 coding DNA: TGTGCCAGCAGTGTCCCCAGGGGAGCAACTAATGAAAAACTGTTTTTT. The encoded protein is CASSVPRGATNEKLFF.

This chain connects TRBV7-3 to TRBJ2-2; D may be TRBD2 (5 bases). This CDR3 region has 15 residues. Deletions cut 1 base from V and 6 bases from J, with 12 bases between. Looked up from germline, CDR1 is SGHTA and CDR2 is FQGTGA. Written as DNA, the CDR3 is TGTGCCAGCAGCTTAAGAGGGAGTGGTCCCGGGGAGCTGTTTTTT. Translated, it gives CASSLRGSGPGELFF.

V gene TRBV4-3 combines with J gene TRBJ2-1, with 8 bases lining up with TRBD2. Trimming cost V 4 bases and J 7 bases; bases outside gene matches: 12. The CDR3 has 16 residues. Germline V CDR1 and CDR2: LGHNA, YSLEER. CDR3 nucleotide sequence: TGCGCCAGCAGCCCTTATCTAGCGGGCCCTCGGAATGAGCAGTTCTTC. Protein sequence: CASSPYLAGPRNEQFF.

The gene calls are TRBV10-1 and TRBJ1-2; the D is unclear. V dropped 0 bases and J dropped 6 bases, with 14 bases sitting between them. This CDR3 contains 15 residues. Germline CDR1 is WNHNN and CDR2 is SYGVQD (reference sequence). This CDR3 is CASSESKRLTDGYTF. The CDR3 DNA reads TGCGCCAGCAGTGAGTCGAAGCGCTTGACGGATGGCTACACCTTC.

The J gene is TRBJ2-5, the V gene TRBV5-1, with TRBD2 matching over 7 bases. There are 15 residues in the CDR3. V trimming: 1 base; J trimming: 2 bases; junction bases outside the gene matches: 5. Germline V lookup: CDR1 SGHRS, CDR2 YFSETQ. The chain's CDR3 is CASSLSGVGQETQYF. The CDR3 region has the DNA TGCGCCAGCAGCTTGAGCGGGGTCGGACAAGAGACCCAGTACTTC.

The V gene is TRBV18, the J gene TRBJ1-3; no clear D. V lost 3 bases to trimming and J lost 0 bases, with 9 bases between them. Germline V gene lookup returns CDR1 KGHSH and CDR2 LQKENI. The CDR3 totals 15 residues. CDR3 bases: TGTGCCAGCTCACCCCCGGTCTACTCTGGAAACACCATATATTTT. It specifies CASSPPVYSGNTIYF.

V usage is TRBV5-1 and J usage is TRBJ1-1, with TRBD1 matching 8 bases. The junction had 10 bases not matched to a gene; V was cut back by 4 bases and J by 5 bases. CDR1 is SGHRS, CDR2 YFSETQ, per germline. The CDR3 runs 15 residues. The CDR3 loop reads CASSLYRGARTEAFF. In DNA form, the CDR3 reads TGCGCCAGCAGCCTTTACAGGGGGGCGCGTACTGAAGCTTTCTTT.

J is TRBJ1-4 and V is TRBV5-5; TRBD1 agrees at 9 bases. CDR1 is SGHKS and CDR2 is YYEKEE in the germline V gene (reference sequence). Germline trimming cut 2 bases from V and 5 bases from J; bases unmatched to any gene: 4. The CDR3 is 15 residues long. CDR3 sequence (DNA): TGTGCCAGCAGCTTTCGCGGACAGGGGAATGAAAAACTGTTTTTT. As protein: CASSFRGQGNEKLFF.

This chain connects TRBV27 to TRBJ2-7; 11 bases are a match to TRBD1. V lost 2 bases and J lost 0; bases outside the gene matches: 9. This CDR3 comprises 18 residues. Germline assignment: CDR1 MNHEY and CDR2 SMNVEV (reference sequence). The CDR3 sequence is CASSLPRYGQGASYEQYV. The CDR3 region has the DNA TGTGCCAGCAGTTTACCCCGTTACGGACAGGGGGCCTCCTACGAGCAGTACGTC.

This sequence joins TRBV5-1 and TRBJ1-5; 10 bases match TRBD1. With V trimmed by 4 bases and J by 9 bases, 4 bases remained unmatched. CDR3 length: 13 amino acids. The germline CDR1 and CDR2 sequences are SGHRS and YFSETQ. The CDR3 loop is CASSAGQGMPQHF. CDR3 in DNA: TGCGCCAGCAGCGCGGGACAGGGGATGCCCCAGCATTTT.

V is TRBV6-1 and J is TRBJ1-2; 12 positions agree with TRBD1. The ends lost 3 bases at V and 6 bases at J; junction bases unmatched: 5. Germline V gene sequence: CDR1 MNHNS, CDR2 SASEGT. CDR3 length equals 15 residues. CDR3 region: CASSEPGQGADGYTF. The CDR3 DNA reads TGTGCCAGCAGTGAGCCGGGACAGGGGGCAGATGGCTACACCTTC.

The J gene is TRBJ1-2, the V gene TRBV2; D is unresolved. The V gene's germline CDR1 is SNHLY and CDR2 FYNNEI. The CDR3 sequence is 13 residues long. Trimming took 4 bases from V and 2 from J, leaving 8 bases between them. The CDR3 spells CASSGRQNYGYTF. CDR3 nucleotides: TGTGCCAGCAGTGGCAGGCAGAACTATGGCTACACCTTC.

The chain combines TRBV30 with TRBJ2-2, with D possibly matching TRBD1 (5 bases). This CDR3 has 14 amino acids. The V gene lost 3 bases and the J gene lost 1 base, with 9 bases spanning the gap. Germline V gene lookup returns CDR1 GTSNPN and CDR2 SVGIG (reference sequence). The CDR3 bases are TGTGCCTGGAGGTTGCAGGGGAACACCGGGGAGCTGTTTTTT. It codes for CAWRLQGNTGELFF. The full variable domain, with the rest looked up from reference TRBV30 and TRBJ2-2, is SQTIHQWPATLVQPVGSPLSLECTVEGTSNPNLYWYRQAAGRGLQLLFYSVGIGQISSEVPQNLSASRPQDRQFILSSKKLLLSDSGFYLCAWRLQGNTGELFFGEGSRLTVL.

The chain is built from TRBV10-3 and TRBJ1-1; 7 bases map to TRBD1. The junction had 5 bases not matched to a gene; V was cut back by 5 bases and J by 5 bases. CDR3 size: 13 residues. Germline CDR1 reads ENHRY; CDR2 reads SYGVKD. CDR3 amino acids: CAISTGERTEAFF. The DNA for the CDR3 is TGTGCCATCAGTACAGGGGAAAGGACTGAAGCTTTCTTT.

The chain links TRBV4-2 to TRBJ2-3; the match to TRBD2 covers 10 bases. Germline V gene data show CDR1 as LGHNA and CDR2 as YNFKEQ. The CDR3 sequence is 17 residues long. V shed 0 bases, J shed 1 base, and the junction held 4 bases outside the gene matches. CDR3 DNA: TGTGCCAGCAGCCAAGATTGGACTAGCGGACGCACAGATACGCAGTATTTT. Residues: CASSQDWTSGRTDTQYF.